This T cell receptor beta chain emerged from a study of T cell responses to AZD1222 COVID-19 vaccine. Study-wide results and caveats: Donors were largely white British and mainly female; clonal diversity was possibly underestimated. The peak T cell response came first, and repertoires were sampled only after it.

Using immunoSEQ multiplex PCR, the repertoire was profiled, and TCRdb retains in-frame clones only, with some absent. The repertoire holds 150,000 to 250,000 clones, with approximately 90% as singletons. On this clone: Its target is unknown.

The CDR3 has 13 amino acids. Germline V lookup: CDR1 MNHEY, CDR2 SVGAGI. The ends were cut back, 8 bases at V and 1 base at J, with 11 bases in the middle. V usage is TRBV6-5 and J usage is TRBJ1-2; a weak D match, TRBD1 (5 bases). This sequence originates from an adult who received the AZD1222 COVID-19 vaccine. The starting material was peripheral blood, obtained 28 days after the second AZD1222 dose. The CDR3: CASSLGLNYGYTF. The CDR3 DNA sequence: TGTGCCAGCTCCCTGGGACTTAACTATGGCTACACCTTC.